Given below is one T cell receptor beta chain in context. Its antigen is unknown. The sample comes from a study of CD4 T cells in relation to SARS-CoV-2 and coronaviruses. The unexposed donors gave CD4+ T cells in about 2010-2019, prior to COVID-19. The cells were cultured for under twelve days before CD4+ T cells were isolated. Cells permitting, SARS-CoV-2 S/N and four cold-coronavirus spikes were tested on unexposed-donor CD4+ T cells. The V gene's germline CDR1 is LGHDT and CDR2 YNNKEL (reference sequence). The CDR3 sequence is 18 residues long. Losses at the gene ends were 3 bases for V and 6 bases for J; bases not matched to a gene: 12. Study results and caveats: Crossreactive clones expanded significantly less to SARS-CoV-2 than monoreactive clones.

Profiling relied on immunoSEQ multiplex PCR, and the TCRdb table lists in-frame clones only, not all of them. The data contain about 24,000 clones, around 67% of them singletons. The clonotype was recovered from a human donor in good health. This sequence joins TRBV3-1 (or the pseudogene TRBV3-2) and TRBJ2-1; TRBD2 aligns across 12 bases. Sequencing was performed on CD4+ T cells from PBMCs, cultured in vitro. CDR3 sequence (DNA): TGTGCCAGCAGCCAGGGCACGACTAGCGGGAGCTGGTCCAATGAGCAGTTCTTC. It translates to CASSQGTTSGSWSNEQFF.